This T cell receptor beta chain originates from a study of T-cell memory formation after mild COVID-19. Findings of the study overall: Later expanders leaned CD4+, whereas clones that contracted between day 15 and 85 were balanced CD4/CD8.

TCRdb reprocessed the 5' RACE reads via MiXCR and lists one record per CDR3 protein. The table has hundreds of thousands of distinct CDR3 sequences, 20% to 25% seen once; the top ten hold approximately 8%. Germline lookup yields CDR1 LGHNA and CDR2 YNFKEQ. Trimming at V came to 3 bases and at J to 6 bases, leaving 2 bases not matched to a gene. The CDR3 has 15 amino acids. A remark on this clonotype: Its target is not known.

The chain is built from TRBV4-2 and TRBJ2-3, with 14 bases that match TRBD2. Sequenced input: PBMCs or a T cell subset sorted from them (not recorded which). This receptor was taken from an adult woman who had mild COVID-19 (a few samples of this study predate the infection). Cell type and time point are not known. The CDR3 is CASSQGLAGVDTQYF. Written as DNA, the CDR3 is TGTGCCAGCAGCCAGGGACTAGCGGGGGTGGATACGCAGTATTTT.